The T cell receptor beta chain under discussion was sequenced for a study of T cells in Graves' hyperthyroidism and ophthalmopathy. Over 18 months, lack of ophthalmopathy progression marked Graves' hyperthyroidism as stable. Aged 18 to 65, the patients had hyperthyroidism that was newly diagnosed and had lasted under 2 months. Out of approximately 9.9 ml of fresh peripheral blood came the PBMCs. V lost 4 bases, J lost 3 bases, and 8 bases stayed unmatched. The CDR3 extends over 15 amino acids. Looked up from germline, CDR1 is SGHKS and CDR2 is YYEKEE (reference sequence). This clonotype occurred a few times. The antigen remains unidentified. TCR beta CDR3 sequences were amplified from RNA transcripts. The primer set for the first-round RT-PCR of the TCR CDR3 was HTBI. TCRdb re-called the multiplex PCR reads through MiXCR, storing one row per CDR3 protein. The profile shows about 520,000 distinct CDR3 sequences, roughly 20% of them singletons.

The study, taken as a whole, reports: For ophthalmopathy, model prediction preceded onset by a median about 6.2 months.

Source material: blood. The TCR originated in a man between 18 and 29 years old with Graves' hyperthyroidism. The rearrangement joins TRBV5-5 to TRBJ1-1; 8 nucleotides agree with TRBD1. The CDR3 sequence is CASSVTGQGDTEAFF. CDR3 nucleotides: TGTGCCAGCAGCGTTACAGGACAGGGAGACACTGAAGCTTTCTTT. Supplemented by reference TRBV5-5 and TRBJ1-1, the full variable domain reads DAGVTQSPTHLIKTRGQQVTLRCSPISGHKSVSWYQQVLGQGPQFIFQYYEKEERGRGNFPDRFSARQFPNYSSELNVNALLLGDSALYLCASSVTGQGDTEAFFGQGTRLTVV.